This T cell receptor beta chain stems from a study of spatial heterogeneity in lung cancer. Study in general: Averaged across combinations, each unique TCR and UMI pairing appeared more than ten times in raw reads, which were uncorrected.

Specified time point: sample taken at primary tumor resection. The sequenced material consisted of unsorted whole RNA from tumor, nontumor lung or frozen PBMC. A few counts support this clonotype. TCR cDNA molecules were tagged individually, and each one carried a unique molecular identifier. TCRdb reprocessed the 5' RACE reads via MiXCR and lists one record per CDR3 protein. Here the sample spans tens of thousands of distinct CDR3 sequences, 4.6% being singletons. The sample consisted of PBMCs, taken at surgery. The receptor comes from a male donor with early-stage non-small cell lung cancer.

The CDR3 DNA reads as TGTGCCAGCAGTAGGTCGGCACGCTATGGCTACACCTTC. Its protein product is CASSRSARYGYTF. This chain links TRBV6-6 with TRBJ1-2, with D unresolved. The CDR3 sequence is 13 residues long. CDR1 MNHNY and CDR2 SVGAGI come from the germline V gene (reference sequence). V shed 5 bases and J shed 4 bases, with 11 bases lying between them.